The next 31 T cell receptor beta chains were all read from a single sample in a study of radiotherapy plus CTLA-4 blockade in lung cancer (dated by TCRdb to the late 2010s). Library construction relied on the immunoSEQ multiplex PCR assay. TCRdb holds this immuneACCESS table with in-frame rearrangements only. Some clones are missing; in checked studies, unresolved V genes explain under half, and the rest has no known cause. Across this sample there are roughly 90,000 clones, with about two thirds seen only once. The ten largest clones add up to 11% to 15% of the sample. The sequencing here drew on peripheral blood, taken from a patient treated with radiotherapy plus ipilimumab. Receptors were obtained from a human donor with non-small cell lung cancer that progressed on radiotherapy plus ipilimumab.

CDR3 sequence (DNA): TGTGCCAGCAGTATATCAAAGGGGACTGAAGCTTTCTTT. It specifies CASSISKGTEAFF. The rearrangement links TRBV6-5 to TRBJ1-1; weak D call: TRBD1 (5 bases). This CDR3 spans 13 amino acids. V dropped 5 bases and J dropped 5 bases, with 12 bases sitting between them. CDR1 is MNHEY and CDR2 is SVGAGI in the germline V gene.

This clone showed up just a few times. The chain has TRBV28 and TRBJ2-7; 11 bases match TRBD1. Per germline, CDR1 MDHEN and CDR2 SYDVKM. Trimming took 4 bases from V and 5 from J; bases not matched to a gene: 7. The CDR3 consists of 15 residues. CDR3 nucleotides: TGTGCCAGCAGTTCGGACAGGGGGCCGCAGGACGAGCAGTACTTC. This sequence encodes CASSSDRGPQDEQYF.

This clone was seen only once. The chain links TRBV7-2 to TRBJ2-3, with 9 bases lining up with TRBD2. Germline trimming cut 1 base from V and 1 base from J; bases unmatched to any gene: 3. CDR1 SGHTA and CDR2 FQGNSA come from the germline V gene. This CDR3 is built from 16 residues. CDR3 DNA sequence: TGTGCCAGCAGCTTAGTGGTAGCGGGGGGCACAGATACGCAGTATTTT. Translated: CASSLVVAGGTDTQYF.

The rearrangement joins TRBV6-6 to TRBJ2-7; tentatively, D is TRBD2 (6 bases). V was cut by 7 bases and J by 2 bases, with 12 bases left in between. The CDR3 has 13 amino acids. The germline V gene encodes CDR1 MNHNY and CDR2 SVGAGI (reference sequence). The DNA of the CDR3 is TGTGCCAGCACCTCTAGCGATCCCTACGAGCAGTACTTC. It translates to CASTSSDPYEQYF.

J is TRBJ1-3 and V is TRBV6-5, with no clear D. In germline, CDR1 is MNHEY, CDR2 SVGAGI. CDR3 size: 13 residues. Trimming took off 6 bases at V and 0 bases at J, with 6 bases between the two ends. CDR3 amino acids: CASRQVSGNTIYF. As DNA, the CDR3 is TGTGCCAGCAGACAAGTCTCTGGAAACACCATATATTTT.

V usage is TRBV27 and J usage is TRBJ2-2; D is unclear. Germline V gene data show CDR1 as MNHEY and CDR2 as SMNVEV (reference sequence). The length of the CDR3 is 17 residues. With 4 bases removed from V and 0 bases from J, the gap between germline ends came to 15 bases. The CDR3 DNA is TGTGCCAGCAGTTCCCCGGTAGGAATGGCGAACACCGGGGAGCTGTTTTTT. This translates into CASSSPVGMANTGELFF.

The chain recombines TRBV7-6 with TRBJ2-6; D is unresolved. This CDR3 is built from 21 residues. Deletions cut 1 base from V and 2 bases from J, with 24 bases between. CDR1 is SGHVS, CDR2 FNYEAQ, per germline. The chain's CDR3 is CASSLEAEASDQGAGANVLTF. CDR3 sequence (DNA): TGTGCCAGCAGCTTAGAGGCCGAGGCATCCGACCAAGGCGCTGGGGCCAACGTCCTGACTTTC.

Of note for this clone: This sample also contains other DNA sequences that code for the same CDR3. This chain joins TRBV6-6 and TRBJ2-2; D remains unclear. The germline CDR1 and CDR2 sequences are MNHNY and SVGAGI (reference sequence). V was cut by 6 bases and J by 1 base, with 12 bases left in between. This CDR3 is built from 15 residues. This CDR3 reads CASSPSGVNTGELFF. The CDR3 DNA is TGTGCCAGCAGCCCTAGTGGGGTGAACACCGGGGAGCTGTTTTTT.

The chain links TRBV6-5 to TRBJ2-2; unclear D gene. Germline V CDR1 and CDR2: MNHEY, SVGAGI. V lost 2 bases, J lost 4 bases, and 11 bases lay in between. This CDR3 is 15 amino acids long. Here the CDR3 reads CASSYKSTGTGELFF. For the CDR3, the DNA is TGTGCCAGCAGTTACAAGAGTACGGGCACCGGGGAGCTGTTTTTT.

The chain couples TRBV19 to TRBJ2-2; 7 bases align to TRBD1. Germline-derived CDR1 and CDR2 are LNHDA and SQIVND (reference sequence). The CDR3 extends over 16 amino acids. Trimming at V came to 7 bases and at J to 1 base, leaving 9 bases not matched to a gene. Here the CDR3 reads CASNTYRQGNTGELFF. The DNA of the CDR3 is TGTGCCAGTAATACCTACCGACAGGGGAACACCGGGGAGCTGTTTTTT.

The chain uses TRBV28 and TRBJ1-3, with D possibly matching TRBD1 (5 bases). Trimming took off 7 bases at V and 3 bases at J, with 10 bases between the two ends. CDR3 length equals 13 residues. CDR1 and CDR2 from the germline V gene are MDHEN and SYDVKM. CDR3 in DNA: TGTGCCAGCATCGGGGCTGATGGAAACACCATATATTTT. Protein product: CASIGADGNTIYF.

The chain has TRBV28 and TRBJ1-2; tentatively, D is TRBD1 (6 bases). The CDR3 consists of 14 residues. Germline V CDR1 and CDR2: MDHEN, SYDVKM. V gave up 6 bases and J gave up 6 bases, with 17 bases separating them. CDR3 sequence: CASRLQGGLDGYTF. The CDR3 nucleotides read TGTGCCAGCAGATTACAGGGTGGCTTGGATGGCTACACCTTC.

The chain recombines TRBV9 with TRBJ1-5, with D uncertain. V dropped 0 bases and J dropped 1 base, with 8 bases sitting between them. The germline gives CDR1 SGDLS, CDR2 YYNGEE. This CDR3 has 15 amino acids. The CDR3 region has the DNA TGTGCCAGCAGCGTAGGGTCAGAGAGCAATCAGCCCCAGCATTTT. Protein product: CASSVGSESNQPQHF. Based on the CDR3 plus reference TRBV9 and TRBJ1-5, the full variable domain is DSGVTQTPKHLITATGQRVTLRCSPRSGDLSVYWYQQSLDQGLQFLIQYYNGEERAKGNILERFSAQQFPDLHSELNLSSLELGDSALYFCASSVGSESNQPQHFGDGTRLSIL.

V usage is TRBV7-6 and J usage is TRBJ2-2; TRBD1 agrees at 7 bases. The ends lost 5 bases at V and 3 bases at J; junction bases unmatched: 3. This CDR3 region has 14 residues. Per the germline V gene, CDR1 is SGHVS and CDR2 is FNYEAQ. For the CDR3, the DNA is TGTGCCAGCAGCCTCGGGACAGACACCGGGGAGCTGTTTTTT. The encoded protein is CASSLGTDTGELFF.

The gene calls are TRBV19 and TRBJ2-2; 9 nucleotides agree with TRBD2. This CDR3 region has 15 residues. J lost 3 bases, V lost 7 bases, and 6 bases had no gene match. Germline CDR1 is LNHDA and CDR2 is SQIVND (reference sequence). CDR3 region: CASTLAGLHTGELFF. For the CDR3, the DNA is TGTGCCAGTACCCTAGCGGGACTTCACACCGGGGAGCTGTTTTTT.

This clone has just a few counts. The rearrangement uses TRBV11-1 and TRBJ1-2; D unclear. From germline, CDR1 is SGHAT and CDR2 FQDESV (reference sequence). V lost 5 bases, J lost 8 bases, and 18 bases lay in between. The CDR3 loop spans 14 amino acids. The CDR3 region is CASSPSTARQGYTF. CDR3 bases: TGTGCCAGCAGCCCATCGACGGCGCGTCAAGGCTACACCTTC.

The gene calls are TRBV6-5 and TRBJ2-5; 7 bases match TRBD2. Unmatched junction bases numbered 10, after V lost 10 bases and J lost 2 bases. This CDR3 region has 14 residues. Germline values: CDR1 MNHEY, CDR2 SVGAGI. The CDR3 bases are TGTGCCATGGGATGGGAGGGTCGACAAGAGACCCAGTACTTC. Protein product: CAMGWEGRQETQYF.

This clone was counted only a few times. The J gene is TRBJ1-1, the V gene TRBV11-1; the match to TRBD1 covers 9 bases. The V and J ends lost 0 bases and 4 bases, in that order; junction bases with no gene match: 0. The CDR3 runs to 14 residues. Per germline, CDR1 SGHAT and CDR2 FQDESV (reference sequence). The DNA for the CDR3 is TGTGCCAGCAGCTTAGCGGACAGGGGCACTGAAGCTTTCTTT. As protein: CASSLADRGTEAFF.

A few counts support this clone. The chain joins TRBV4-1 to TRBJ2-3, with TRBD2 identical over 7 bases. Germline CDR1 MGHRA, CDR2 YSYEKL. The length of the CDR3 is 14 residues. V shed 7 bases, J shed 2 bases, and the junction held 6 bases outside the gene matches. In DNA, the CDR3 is TGCGCCAGCATGGGGGGGGGAGACACAGATACGCAGTATTTT. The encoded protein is CASMGGGDTDTQYF.

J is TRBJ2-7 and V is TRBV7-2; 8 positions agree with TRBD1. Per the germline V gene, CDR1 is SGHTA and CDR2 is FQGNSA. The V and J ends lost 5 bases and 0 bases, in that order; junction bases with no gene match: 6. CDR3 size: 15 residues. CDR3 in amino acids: CASSDRTGLSYEQYF. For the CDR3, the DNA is TGTGCCAGCAGCGATAGGACAGGGCTCTCCTACGAGCAGTACTTC.

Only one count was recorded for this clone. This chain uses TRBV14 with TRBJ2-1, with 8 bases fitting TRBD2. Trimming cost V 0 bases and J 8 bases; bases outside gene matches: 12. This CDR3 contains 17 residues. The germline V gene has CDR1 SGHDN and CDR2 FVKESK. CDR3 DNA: TGTGCCAGCAGCCAAGATCGCAGCGGGAGAACCACTGATGAGCAGTTCTTC. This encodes CASSQDRSGRTTDEQFF.

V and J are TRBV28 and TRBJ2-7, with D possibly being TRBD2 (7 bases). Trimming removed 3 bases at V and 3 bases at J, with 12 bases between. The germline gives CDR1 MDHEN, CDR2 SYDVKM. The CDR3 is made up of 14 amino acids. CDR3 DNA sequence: TGTGCCAGCAGTTTTGGGGGGGCGTTCTACGAGCAGTACTTC. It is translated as CASSFGGAFYEQYF.

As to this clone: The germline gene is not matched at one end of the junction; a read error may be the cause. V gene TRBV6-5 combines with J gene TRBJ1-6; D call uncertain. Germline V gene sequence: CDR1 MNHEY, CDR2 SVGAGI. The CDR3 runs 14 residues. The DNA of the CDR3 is TGTGCCAGCAGTAACTCCCGAACTAATTCACCCCTCCACTTT. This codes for CASSNSRTNSPLHF.

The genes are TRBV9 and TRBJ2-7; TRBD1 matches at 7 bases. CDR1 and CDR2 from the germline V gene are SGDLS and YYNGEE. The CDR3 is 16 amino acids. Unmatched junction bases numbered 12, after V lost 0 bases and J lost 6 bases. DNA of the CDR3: TGTGCCAGCAGCGTAGACCGAGGGGGCGTCCCTGGCGAGCAGTACTTC. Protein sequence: CASSVDRGGVPGEQYF.

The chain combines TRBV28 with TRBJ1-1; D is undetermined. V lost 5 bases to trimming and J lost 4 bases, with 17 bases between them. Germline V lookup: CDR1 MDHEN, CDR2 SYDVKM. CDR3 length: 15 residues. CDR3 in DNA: TGTGCCAGCAGTCCCCTTCGACTGGGAATCACTGAAGCTTTCTTT. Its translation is CASSPLRLGITEAFF.

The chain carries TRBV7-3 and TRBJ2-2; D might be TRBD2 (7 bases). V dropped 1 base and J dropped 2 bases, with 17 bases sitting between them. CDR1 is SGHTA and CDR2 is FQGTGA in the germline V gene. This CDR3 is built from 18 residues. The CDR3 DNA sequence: TGTGCCAGCAGCTTAAGGAGGCGGGGGCCGAAAAACACCGGGGAGCTGTTTTTT. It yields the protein CASSLRRRGPKNTGELFF.

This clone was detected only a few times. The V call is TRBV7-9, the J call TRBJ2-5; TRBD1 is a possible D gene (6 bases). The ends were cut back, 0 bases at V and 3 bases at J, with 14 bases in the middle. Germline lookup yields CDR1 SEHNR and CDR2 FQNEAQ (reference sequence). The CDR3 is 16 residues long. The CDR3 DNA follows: TGTGCCAGCAGCTTAGCCAACACCAGACAGGAAGAGACCCAGTACTTC. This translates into CASSLANTRQEETQYF.

The CDR3 spells CASSQEWRQNTEAFF. CDR3 bases: TGTGCCAGCAGCCAAGAATGGAGACAGAACACTGAAGCTTTCTTT. The chain has TRBV4-2 and TRBJ1-1; D ambiguous. Germline V gene sequence: CDR1 LGHNA, CDR2 YNFKEQ. Trimming left V 0 bases short and J 1 base short, with 9 bases between. There are 15 residues in the CDR3.

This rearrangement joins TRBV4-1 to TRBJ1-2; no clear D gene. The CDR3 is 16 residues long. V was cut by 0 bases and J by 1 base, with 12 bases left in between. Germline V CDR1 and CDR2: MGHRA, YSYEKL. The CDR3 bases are TGCGCCAGCAGCCAAGATCGAGTCGCGGTTAACTATGGCTACACCTTC. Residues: CASSQDRVAVNYGYTF.

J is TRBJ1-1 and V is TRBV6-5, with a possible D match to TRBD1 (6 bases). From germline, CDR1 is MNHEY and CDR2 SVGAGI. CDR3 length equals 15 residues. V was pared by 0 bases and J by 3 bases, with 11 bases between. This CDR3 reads CASSYSAGADTEAFF. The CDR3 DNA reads TGTGCCAGCAGTTACTCCGCAGGGGCGGACACTGAAGCTTTCTTT.

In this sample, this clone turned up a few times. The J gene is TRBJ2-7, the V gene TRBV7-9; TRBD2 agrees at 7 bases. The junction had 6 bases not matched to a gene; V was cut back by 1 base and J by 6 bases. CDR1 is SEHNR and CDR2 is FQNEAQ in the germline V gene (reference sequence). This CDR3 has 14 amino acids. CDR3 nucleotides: TGTGCCAGCAGCTTAGTCGGCGGGGGATCCGAGCAGTACTTC. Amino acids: CASSLVGGGSEQYF.